This T cell receptor beta chain was sequenced in a study of blood T cell repertoires in COVID-19. The germline V gene has CDR1 SGHTA and CDR2 FQGNSA. CDR3 length: 15 residues. The V end lost 2 bases, the J end lost 5 bases, and 12 bases lay between the germline ends. The method was immunoSEQ multiplex PCR; TCRdb's version includes in-frame clones alone and lacks a portion of them. The table lists roughly 90,000 clones, around four fifths of them singletons, with around 3.3% in the top ten. The TCR originated in a man in his fifties with acute or convalescent COVID-19. The chain carries TRBV7-2 and TRBJ2-2, with D tentatively TRBD2 (6 bases). The sequenced sample consisted of peripheral blood. The CDR3 here is CASSLQGTPTGELFF. The CDR3 bases are TGTGCCAGCAGCTTACAAGGGACTCCTACCGGGGAGCTGTTTTTT.